This T cell receptor (beta chain) is drawn from a study of OX40 agonist ivuxolimab in advanced cancers. As for the study more broadly: The costimulatory receptor OX40 (CD134) was targeted by ivuxolimab, a fully human IgG2 agonistic monoclonal antibody. Of the 50 or so patients in dose escalation, 19 had hepatocellular carcinoma, around 15 had melanoma, 9 had renal cell carcinoma and 9 had head and neck cancer. A male proportion of roughly 80% and a mean age of roughly 58 years, ranging from 23 to 79, were recorded for the dose-escalation cohort. The paper covers the monotherapy dose-escalation part of the phase I ivuxolimab trial, which included N of about 56 patients. Partial responses were achieved by three dose-escalation patients, of whom one had hepatocellular carcinoma and two had cutaneous melanoma. Peripheral TCRbeta sequencing aimed to test whether ivuxolimab altered TCR sequence diversity and caused clonal T-cell expansion. Intravenous ivuxolimab was administered to patients every 2 weeks at six dose levels: 0.01, 0.1, 0.3, 1.5, 3 and 10 mg/kg. Patients were allowed to have had prior anti-PD-1, anti-PD-L1 or anti-CTLA-4 therapy, and approximately 40% of the dose-escalation patients had been treated with checkpoint inhibitors.

Study-wide findings and limitations: At doses of 0.1 to 3.0 mg/kg, clonal expansion of both CD4+ and CD8+ T cells in blood was seen between baseline and week 6. Partial responders in the 0.1-3.0 mg/kg groups had among the lowest normalized peripheral clonal expansion, especially among CD8+ T cells. Low levels of normalized T-cell clonal expansion were also shown by some nonresponding patients. The antigen specificity of the peripheral T cells that underwent clonal expansion was not determined. After ivuxolimab, CD8+ T cells had more expanded clones than CD4+ T cells on average.

V is pruned by 3 bases and J by 7 bases, leaving 8 bases of the junction without a gene match. Measured from the cysteine to the phenylalanine, the CDR3 is 15 residues long. The CDR3 DNA has 45 bases and is translated from base 1. The germline V gene gives CDR1 as MGHRA and CDR2 as YSYEKL. Patients with a history of autoimmune disease or receiving systemic immunosuppression were excluded from the trial. Peripheral blood for TCR sequencing was collected from all dose cohorts at baseline, on cycle 4 day 1, and on cycle 7 day 1. The samples were drawn from a first-in-human, open-label, multicenter phase I dose-escalation trial of ivuxolimab. Adults with locally advanced or metastatic melanoma, renal cell carcinoma, hepatocellular carcinoma or head and neck squamous cell carcinoma were enrolled in the trial. Before TCR sequencing, CD4+ T cells and CD8+ T cells were sorted from peripheral blood as separate populations.

Concerning this clone: Its target antigen remains unknown. No base quality values were provided; no much bigger clone lies one nucleotide off.

To sequence the TCRbeta CDR3 region, genomic DNA was isolated from the sorted cells. The immunoSEQ Assay was used to sequence the TCRbeta CDR3 regions. Here the immuneACCESS table is served through TCRdb, limited to in-frame sequences with V and J called. Missing clones are a known gap in these copies; in checked studies unresolved V genes cover under half, and the rest lacks a known reason. Within this sample are over 55,000 clones, with roughly 84% of them counted one time only. The top ten clones comprise 0.65% to 0.85% of the sample. This sequence was found in an adult with an advanced solid tumor such as melanoma, head and neck, liver or kidney cancer. The material sequenced was CD4+ or CD8+ T cells sorted from blood, taken in a trial of the OX40 agonist ivuxolimab. The chain is assembled from TRBV4-1 and TRBJ1-5, and 8 junctional nucleotides match TRBD1. The DNA is TGCGCCAGCAGCCAGACAGGGGTTCCTGGGCAGCCCCAGCATTTT. The encoded protein is CASSQTGVPGQPQHF.